This is a list of T cell receptor beta chains from one sample in a study of CDR3 diversity in severe acne. TCRdb itself ran the PCR reads through MiXCR, one entry per CDR3 protein. The profile shows almost 85,000 distinct CDR3 sequences, 50% to 65% of them singletons. Material for sequencing was blood. Every receptor here comes from a male donor in good health, without acne. Both conserved end residues are trimmed from each CDR3. Clone size appears in some rows only: once, few, many, or a class for an expanded clone.

v_call: TRBV7-3
j_call: TRBJ2-6
clone_size: .
cdr3_aa: ASSQVDSSGANVLT

v_call: TRBV12-3/TRBV12-4
j_call: TRBJ1-5
clone_size: .
cdr3_aa: ASGKGAQETQH

v_call: TRBV15
j_call: TRBJ2-7
clone_size: few
cdr3_aa: ATSRDNGQAEQY

v_call: TRBV6-2/TRBV6-3
j_call: TRBJ1-5
clone_size: many
cdr3_aa: ASSYSAGGSNQPQH

v_call: TRBV29-1
j_call: TRBJ1-1
clone_size: .
cdr3_aa: SVADPLNTEAF

v_call: TRBV10-3
j_call: TRBJ1-5
clone_size: few
cdr3_aa: AISEAGQEYQPQH

v_call: TRBV11-2
j_call: TRBJ2-2
clone_size: many
cdr3_aa: ASSLGDRESGELF

v_call: TRBV7-9
j_call: TRBJ1-1
clone_size: .
cdr3_aa: ASSLGTANTEAF

v_call: TRBV2
j_call: TRBJ2-7
clone_size: medium-sized
cdr3_aa: ASSPRTGHHEQY

v_call: TRBV7-8
j_call: TRBJ1-5
clone_size: .
cdr3_aa: ASNGGGSNQPQH

v_call: TRBV24-1
j_call: TRBJ2-5
clone_size: many
cdr3_aa: ATSDGTFQETQY

v_call: TRBV7-9
j_call: TRBJ2-7
clone_size: once
cdr3_aa: ASSLAPASPPPPQY

v_call: TRBV2
j_call: TRBJ2-5
clone_size: few
cdr3_aa: ASRDGRSTQETQY

v_call: TRBV20-1
j_call: TRBJ2-3
clone_size: few
cdr3_aa: SWQSGDWEFFTDTQY

v_call: TRBV7-6
j_call: TRBJ2-7
clone_size: few
cdr3_aa: ASSHSGSPYEQY

v_call: TRBV18
j_call: TRBJ2-5
clone_size: .
cdr3_aa: ASSPVSGRHQETQY

v_call: TRBV29-1
j_call: TRBJ1-1
clone_size: .
cdr3_aa: SVEDQENTEAF

v_call: TRBV29-1
j_call: TRBJ1-1
clone_size: few
cdr3_aa: SVVWGATEAF

v_call: TRBV7-3
j_call: TRBJ2-3
clone_size: few
cdr3_aa: ASSWTGSTDTQY

v_call: TRBV7-9
j_call: TRBJ1-2
clone_size: many
cdr3_aa: ASSPGMGGSGYT

v_call: TRBV7-9
j_call: TRBJ1-6
clone_size: .
cdr3_aa: TSSHRPGGQGGSPLH

v_call: TRBV7-9
j_call: TRBJ1-3
clone_size: few
cdr3_aa: ASSWDRDSSSGNTIY

v_call: TRBV7-3
j_call: TRBJ1-2
clone_size: .
cdr3_aa: ASSLTSSGPARGYT

v_call: TRBV7-2
j_call: TRBJ1-1
clone_size: .
cdr3_aa: ASSLRLGNTEAF

v_call: TRBV6-5
j_call: TRBJ1-4
clone_size: many
cdr3_aa: ASSYGTGGSEKLF

v_call: TRBV24-1
j_call: TRBJ1-3
clone_size: .
cdr3_aa: ATSLAGEVGNTIY

v_call: TRBV29-1
j_call: TRBJ2-2
clone_size: many
cdr3_aa: SVGAGVHGELF

v_call: TRBV24-1
j_call: TRBJ2-7
clone_size: .
cdr3_aa: ATSAGSYEQY

v_call: TRBV19
j_call: TRBJ2-7
clone_size: .
cdr3_aa: ASSIVLAATYEQY

v_call: TRBV11-3
j_call: TRBJ1-2
clone_size: .
cdr3_aa: ASSLDRVVST

v_call: TRBV2
j_call: TRBJ1-2
clone_size: few
cdr3_aa: ASSEQGAGGYT

v_call: TRBV5-1
j_call: TRBJ1-2
clone_size: few
cdr3_aa: ASSLDSAYYGYT

v_call: TRBV24-1
j_call: TRBJ1-2
clone_size: .
cdr3_aa: ASSRQDRAQLFYGYT

v_call: TRBV15
j_call: TRBJ2-5
clone_size: .
cdr3_aa: ATSRDGGLQETQY

v_call: TRBV29-1
j_call: TRBJ1-2
clone_size: .
cdr3_aa: SVEDLEVYGYT

v_call: TRBV13
j_call: TRBJ1-2
clone_size: .
cdr3_aa: ASSSGTGTTNYGYT

v_call: TRBV19
j_call: TRBJ2-7
clone_size: few
cdr3_aa: ASSDDRGLQY

v_call: TRBV24-1
j_call: TRBJ1-5
clone_size: .
cdr3_aa: ATSDPGLSQPQH

v_call: TRBV7-9
j_call: TRBJ2-7
clone_size: .
cdr3_aa: ASSHSDGAYEQY

v_call: TRBV30
j_call: TRBJ1-1
clone_size: few
cdr3_aa: AWSHGGHTEAF

v_call: TRBV5-1
j_call: TRBJ2-7
clone_size: few
cdr3_aa: ASRRDSSYEQY

v_call: TRBV20-1
j_call: TRBJ2-5
clone_size: .
cdr3_aa: SAAEETQY

v_call: TRBV5-8
j_call: TRBJ2-7
clone_size: many
cdr3_aa: ASSGGREATYEQY